This T cell receptor (beta chain) was recorded in a study of shared clonotypes between healthy human individuals. CD45RO-negative CD8 cells positively selected for CCR7 made up the naive population, which excluded terminally differentiated effector memory CD45RA+ cells. Here immunoSEQ multiplex PCR was the method, and the copy in TCRdb shows in-frame clones only, minus some. The table has around 2,000,000 clones, about 94% seen once. The receptor was derived from a man aged 18-30 years in good health. Material for sequencing was naive CD8+ T cells sorted from blood.

For the CDR3, the DNA is TGTGCCAGTAGTATAGTAGGGACAGGGAGTGAGCAGTACTTC. Translated: CASSIVGTGSEQYF. The chain joins TRBV19 to TRBJ2-7; 9 bases agree with TRBD1. Losses at the gene ends were 1 base for V and 7 bases for J; bases not matched to a gene: 5. CDR3 size: 14 residues. Per germline, CDR1 LNHDA and CDR2 SQIVND (reference sequence). The variable domain in full, with the rest retrieved from reference TRBV19 and TRBJ2-7, is DGGITQSPKYLFRKEGQNVTLSCEQNLNHDAMYWYRQDPGQGLRLIYYSQIVNDFQKGDIAEGYSVSREKKESFPLTVTSAQKNPTAFYLCASSIVGTGSEQYFGPGTRLTVT.